A single sample is the source of the 24 T cell receptor beta chains below, sequenced in a study of blood T cell repertoires in COVID-19. Clones were sequenced by immunoSEQ multiplex PCR, and TCRdb holds only the in-frame ones, with some missing. The sample includes 50,000 to 70,000 clones, 90% seen only once; the top ten take around 10%. The sequenced material came from peripheral blood. The receptor source for this set is a woman at least 80 years old with active COVID-19.

This clone showed up just a few times. This sequence joins TRBV10-3 and TRBJ2-7, with D possibly being TRBD1 (5 bases). Germline CDR1 ENHRY, CDR2 SYGVKD. CDR3 length: 13 residues. The V end was cut by 4 bases, the J end by 3 bases, with 10 bases between. The CDR3 DNA follows: TGTGCCATCAGTGTAGGGGTCCTCTACGAGCAGTACTTC. Amino acids: CAISVGVLYEQYF.

The chain combines TRBV4-1 with TRBJ1-4; D is unclear. CDR3 length: 12 residues. V dropped 8 bases and J dropped 8 bases, with 12 bases sitting between them. Germline loops: CDR1 MGHRA, CDR2 YSYEKL. The CDR3 DNA follows: TGCGCCAGCCGCGGTTATCGGGAAAAACTGTTTTTT. It specifies CASRGYREKLFF.

Only one count was recorded for this clone. CDR3 loop: CASSERRGLAGDNEQFF. The CDR3 bases are TGTGCCAGCAGTGAAAGACGGGGACTAGCGGGAGACAATGAGCAGTTCTTC. The V gene is TRBV2, the J gene TRBJ2-1; 14 bases match TRBD2. The CDR3 has 17 amino acids. J gave up 5 bases and V 2 bases, and 5 bases lay outside the gene matches. Germline V lookup: CDR1 SNHLY, CDR2 FYNNEI.

The chain has TRBV7-2 and TRBJ2-4, with D tentatively TRBD2 (6 bases). V dropped 1 base and J dropped 5 bases, with 12 bases sitting between them. This CDR3 has 15 amino acids. Germline V lookup: CDR1 SGHTA, CDR2 FQGNSA. The CDR3 sequence is CASSLEEGGENIQYF. CDR3 DNA sequence: TGTGCCAGCAGCTTAGAGGAGGGCGGGGAAAACATTCAGTACTTC.

The DNA for the CDR3 is TGTGCCAGCAGTCCCATCAGAGGGGGCTACGAGCAGTACTTC. It is translated as CASSPIRGGYEQYF. This sequence joins TRBV28 and TRBJ2-7, with D perhaps TRBD1 (6 bases). Germline assignment: CDR1 MDHEN and CDR2 SYDVKM. There are 14 residues in the CDR3. With 5 bases removed from V and 3 bases from J, the gap between germline ends came to 14 bases.

This sequence joins TRBV6-1 and TRBJ2-1; 9 nucleotides align to TRBD2. Germline values: CDR1 MNHNS, CDR2 SASEGT. There are 17 residues in the CDR3. Trimming removed 0 bases from V and 10 bases from J; junction bases left unmatched: 13. The CDR3: CASSEANPLAGPVEQFF. The DNA of the CDR3 is TGTGCCAGCAGTGAAGCGAATCCCCTAGCGGGGCCGGTGGAGCAGTTCTTC.

The chain carries TRBV2 and TRBJ1-1, with 7 bases matching TRBD1. J lost 4 bases, V lost 6 bases, and 11 bases had no gene match. Per the germline V gene, CDR1 is SNHLY and CDR2 is FYNNEI. This CDR3 comprises 15 residues. The CDR3, as DNA: TGTGCCAGCAGAGGCCCACAGGGGATGGGCACTGAAGCTTTCTTT. Translating gives CASRGPQGMGTEAFF. The full variable domain, its missing parts supplied by reference TRBV2 and TRBJ1-1, is EPEVTQTPSHQVTQMGQEVILRCVPISNHLYFYWYRQILGQKVEFLVSFYNNEISEKSEIFDDQFSVERPDGSNFTLKIRSTKLEDSAMYFCASRGPQGMGTEAFFGQGTRLTVV.

The rearrangement links TRBV7-2 to TRBJ2-5; 14 nucleotides line up with TRBD2. The germline gives CDR1 SGHTA, CDR2 FQGNSA. V gave up 5 bases and J gave up 5 bases; unmatched junction bases: 4. The CDR3 sequence is 15 residues long. CDR3 in amino acids: CASSQTSGGAETQYF. CDR3 coding DNA: TGTGCCAGCAGCCAGACTAGCGGGGGGGCCGAGACCCAGTACTTC.

The chain joins TRBV19 to TRBJ1-2; 12 bases map to TRBD1. This CDR3 region has 14 residues. The V gene end was trimmed by 8 bases and the J gene end by 7 bases; junction bases not matched to a gene: 8. Germline loops: CDR1 LNHDA, CDR2 SQIVND (reference sequence). This chain's CDR3 is CASGPGQGARGYTF. The CDR3 coding sequence is TGTGCCAGTGGCCCGGGACAGGGGGCCCGTGGCTACACCTTC.

J is TRBJ1-2 and V is TRBV24-1; weak D call: TRBD1 (5 bases). Germline V gene lookup returns CDR1 KGHDR and CDR2 SFDVKD. CDR3 length: 14 residues. Trimming took 2 bases from V and 4 from J, leaving 10 bases between them. The CDR3 protein is CATSDSGAVYGYTF. The CDR3 nucleotides read TGTGCCACCAGTGATTCTGGGGCCGTCTATGGCTACACCTTC.

The gene calls are TRBV5-1 and TRBJ2-1; 13 nucleotides line up with TRBD2. The germline CDR1 and CDR2 sequences are SGHRS and YFSETQ. The V and J ends lost 4 bases and 8 bases, in that order; junction bases with no gene match: 6. This CDR3 is built from 15 residues. The CDR3 reads CASSDTSGRAHEQFF. CDR3 nucleotides: TGCGCCAGCAGCGATACTAGCGGGAGGGCCCATGAGCAGTTCTTC.

This chain uses TRBV27 with TRBJ2-5; D may be TRBD2 (5 bases). Germline V gives CDR1 MNHEY, CDR2 SMNVEV (reference sequence). The CDR3 contains 15 residues. The V gene lost 3 bases and the J gene lost 5 bases, with 16 bases spanning the gap. The DNA for the CDR3 is TGTGCCAGCAGTTTGGGTCACGGGAAGGCGGAGACCCAGTACTTC. Protein: CASSLGHGKAETQYF.

This chain links TRBV7-2 with TRBJ1-2; D gene unclear. Trimming took 5 bases from V and 0 from J, leaving 7 bases between them. The CDR3 is 13 residues long. Germline-derived CDR1 and CDR2 are SGHTA and FQGNSA. The CDR3 is CASSLQTNYGYTF. Here the CDR3 DNA reads TGTGCCAGCAGCCTCCAGACTAACTATGGCTACACCTTC.

The chain is built from TRBV7-9 and TRBJ2-3; 8 nucleotides line up with TRBD2. The CDR3 sequence is 16 residues long. Germline CDR1 and CDR2: SEHNR and FQNEAQ (reference sequence). Unmatched junction bases numbered 8, after V lost 5 bases and J lost 1 base. The chain's CDR3 is CASSRTRGLGTDTQYF. The CDR3, as DNA: TGTGCCAGCAGCCGAACGCGGGGACTAGGCACAGATACGCAGTATTTT.

J is TRBJ2-3 and V is TRBV4-2, with TRBD2 identical over 8 bases. The V segment lost 1 base and the J segment 5 bases; nucleotides outside the gene matches: 11. The CDR3 length is 17 residues. Germline values: CDR1 LGHNA, CDR2 YNFKEQ. DNA for the CDR3: TGTGCCAGCAGCCAAGGGCCAGCGGGGGCCGGGGTAGATACGCAGTATTTT. Its translation: CASSQGPAGAGVDTQYF.

The J gene is TRBJ2-3, the V gene TRBV5-1, with TRBD2 matching 7 bases. The CDR3 is 14 residues long. The junction had 5 bases not matched to a gene; V was cut back by 3 bases and J by 4 bases. Germline loops: CDR1 SGHRS, CDR2 YFSETQ. The CDR3 DNA reads as TGCGCCAGCAGCTCGGCGGGGGTGCCAGATACGCAGTATTTT. Translated: CASSSAGVPDTQYF.

The V gene is TRBV7-8, the J gene TRBJ1-5; perhaps TRBD1 as D (6 bases). CDR1 and CDR2 (germline): SGHVS, FQNEAQ. The CDR3 has 16 amino acids. V lost 6 bases to trimming and J lost 0 bases, with 15 bases between them. This chain's CDR3 is CASSRNRDHSNQPQHF. CDR3 nucleotides: TGTGCCAGCAGTCGGAACAGGGATCATAGCAATCAGCCCCAGCATTTT.

The J gene is TRBJ2-1, the V gene TRBV24-1; D might be TRBD1 (6 bases). The CDR3 consists of 16 residues. CDR1 is KGHDR, CDR2 SFDVKD, per germline. Trimming stripped 1 base from V and 1 base from J, with 10 bases between. This chain's CDR3 is CATSDLQGPSYNEQFF. CDR3 sequence (DNA): TGTGCCACCAGTGATTTACAGGGACCGTCCTACAATGAGCAGTTCTTC.

The chain uses TRBV25-1 and TRBJ2-3, with D maybe TRBD1 (5 bases). This CDR3 region has 15 residues. CDR1 and CDR2 from the germline V gene are MGHDK and SYGVNS. Trimming left V 4 bases short and J 6 bases short, with 17 bases between. The CDR3 region has the DNA TGTGCCAGCAGTGCCCCAGGGTCGTCTTCGGATACGCAGTATTTT. This translates into CASSAPGSSSDTQYF.

V and J are TRBV5-1 and TRBJ1-3; D is unresolved. CDR3 length: 13 amino acids. Trimming took 7 bases from V and 1 from J, leaving 9 bases between them. The germline CDR1 and CDR2 sequences are SGHRS and YFSETQ. The CDR3 here is CASAEFSGNTIYF. The CDR3 DNA reads as TGCGCCAGCGCTGAGTTTTCTGGAAACACCATATATTTT.

The chain recombines TRBV10-2 with TRBJ2-5; perhaps TRBD2 as D (5 bases). The CDR3 extends over 13 amino acids. Trimming removed 2 bases from V and 7 bases from J, with 11 bases in between. The germline V gene encodes CDR1 WSHSY and CDR2 SAAADI. CDR3: CASSELGEGTQYF. The CDR3 DNA reads TGCGCCAGCAGTGAGCTGGGCGAGGGGACCCAGTACTTC.

V is TRBV27 and J is TRBJ2-3; tentative D call: TRBD1 (5 bases). The CDR3 is 15 residues long. V lost 2 bases to trimming and J lost 6 bases, with 15 bases between them. CDR1 and CDR2 (germline): MNHEY, SMNVEV (reference sequence). The CDR3 DNA is TGTGCCAGCAGTTTAAGGGCAGGGCCCCCGGATACGCAGTATTTT. As protein: CASSLRAGPPDTQYF.

V usage is TRBV5-1 and J usage is TRBJ2-4, with 10 positions matching TRBD1. This CDR3 spans 14 amino acids. Germline CDR1 is SGHRS and CDR2 is YFSETQ. V lost 3 bases, J lost 8 bases, and 5 bases stayed unmatched. The CDR3, as DNA: TGCGCCAGCAGCTCGGGACAGGGGATAGACATTCAGTACTTC. The encoded protein is CASSSGQGIDIQYF.

The chain links TRBV7-9 to TRBJ2-1; a possible D gene is TRBD2 (5 bases). With 5 bases removed from V and 5 bases from J, the gap between germline ends came to 13 bases. Germline assignment: CDR1 SEHNR and CDR2 FQNEAQ (reference sequence). The CDR3 has 14 amino acids. The CDR3 here is CASSLLGANNEQFF. Written as DNA, the CDR3 is TGTGCCAGCAGCCTGTTGGGAGCCAACAATGAGCAGTTCTTC.